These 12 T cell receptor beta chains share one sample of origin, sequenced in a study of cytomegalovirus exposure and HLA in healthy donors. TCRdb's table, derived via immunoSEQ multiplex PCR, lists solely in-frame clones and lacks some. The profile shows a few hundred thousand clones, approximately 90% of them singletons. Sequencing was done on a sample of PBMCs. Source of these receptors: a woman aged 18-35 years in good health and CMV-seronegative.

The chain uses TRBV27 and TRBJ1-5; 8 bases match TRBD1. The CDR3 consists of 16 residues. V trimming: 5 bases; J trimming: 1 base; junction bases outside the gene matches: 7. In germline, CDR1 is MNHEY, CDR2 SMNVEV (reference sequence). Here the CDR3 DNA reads TGTGCCAGCAGTCCTGCGACAGGGGCCAGCAATCAGCCCCAGCATTTT. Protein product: CASSPATGASNQPQHF.

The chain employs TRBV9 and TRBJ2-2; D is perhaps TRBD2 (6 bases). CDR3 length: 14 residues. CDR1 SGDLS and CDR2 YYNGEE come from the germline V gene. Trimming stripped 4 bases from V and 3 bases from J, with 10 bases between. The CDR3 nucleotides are TGTGCCAGCAGCCGTCGCGGGGACACCGGGGAGCTGTTTTTT. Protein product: CASSRRGDTGELFF.

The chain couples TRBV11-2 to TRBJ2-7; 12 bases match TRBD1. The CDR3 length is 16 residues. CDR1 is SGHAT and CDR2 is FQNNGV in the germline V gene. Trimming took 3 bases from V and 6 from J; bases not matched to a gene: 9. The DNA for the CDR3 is TGTGCCAGCAGCTTCATATCGGGACAGGGGGCCCTCGAGCAGTACTTC. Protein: CASSFISGQGALEQYF.

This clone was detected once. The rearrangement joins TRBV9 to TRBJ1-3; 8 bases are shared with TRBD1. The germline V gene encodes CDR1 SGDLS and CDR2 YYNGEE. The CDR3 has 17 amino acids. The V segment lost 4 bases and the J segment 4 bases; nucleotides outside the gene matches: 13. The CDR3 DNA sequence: TGTGCCAGCAGCCTAACCACGACAGGGGTGGGAGGAAACACCATATATTTT. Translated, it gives CASSLTTTGVGGNTIYF.

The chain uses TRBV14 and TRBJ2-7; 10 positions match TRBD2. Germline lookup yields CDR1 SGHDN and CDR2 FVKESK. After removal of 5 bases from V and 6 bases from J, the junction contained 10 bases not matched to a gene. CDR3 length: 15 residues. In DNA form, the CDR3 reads TGTGCCAGCAGCTACGGGTCTAGCGGGAGTCGCGAGCAGTACTTC. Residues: CASSYGSSGSREQYF.

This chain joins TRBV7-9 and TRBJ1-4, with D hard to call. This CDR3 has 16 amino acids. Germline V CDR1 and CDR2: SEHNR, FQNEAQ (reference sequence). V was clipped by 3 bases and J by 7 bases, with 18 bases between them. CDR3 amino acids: CASSFFGGGGFEKLFF. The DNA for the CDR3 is TGTGCCAGCAGCTTTTTTGGTGGAGGAGGATTTGAAAAACTGTTTTTT.

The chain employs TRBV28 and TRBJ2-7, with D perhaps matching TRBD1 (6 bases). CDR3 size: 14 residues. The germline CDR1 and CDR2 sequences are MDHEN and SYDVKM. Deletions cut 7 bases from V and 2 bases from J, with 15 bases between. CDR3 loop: CASTPGTLPYEQYF. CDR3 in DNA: TGTGCCAGCACCCCGGGGACACTGCCCTACGAGCAGTACTTC.

This chain's CDR3 is CASSIGRDQPQHF. Here the CDR3 DNA reads TGTGCCAGTAGTATCGGGAGGGACCAGCCCCAGCATTTT. V is TRBV19 and J is TRBJ1-5; tentatively, D is TRBD1 (5 bases). The CDR3 sequence is 13 residues long. V lost 3 bases to trimming and J lost 7 bases, with 10 bases between them. Looked up from germline, CDR1 is LNHDA and CDR2 is SQIVND (reference sequence).

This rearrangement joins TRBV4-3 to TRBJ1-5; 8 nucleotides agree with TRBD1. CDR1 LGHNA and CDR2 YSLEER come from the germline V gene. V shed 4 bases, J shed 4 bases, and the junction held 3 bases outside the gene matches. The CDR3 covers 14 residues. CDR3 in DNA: TGCGCCAGCAGCCTAGGGACAGGTAATCAGCCCCAGCATTTT. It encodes CASSLGTGNQPQHF.

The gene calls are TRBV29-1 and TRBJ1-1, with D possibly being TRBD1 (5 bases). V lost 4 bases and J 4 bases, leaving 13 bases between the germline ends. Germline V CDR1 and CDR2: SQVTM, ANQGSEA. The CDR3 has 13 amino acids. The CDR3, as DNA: TGCAGCGTTGCGGGCCAGGGTACCACTGAAGCTTTCTTT. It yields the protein CSVAGQGTTEAFF.

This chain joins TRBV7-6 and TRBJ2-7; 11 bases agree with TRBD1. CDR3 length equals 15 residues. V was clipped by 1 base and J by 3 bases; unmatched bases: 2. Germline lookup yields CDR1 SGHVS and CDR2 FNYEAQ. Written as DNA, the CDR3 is TGTGCCAGCAGCTTAGGGGGACAGGGGGGCTACGAGCAGTACTTC. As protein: CASSLGGQGGYEQYF. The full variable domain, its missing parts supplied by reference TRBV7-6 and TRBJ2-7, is GAGVSQSPRYKVTKRGQDVALRCDPISGHVSLYWYRQALGQGPEFLTYFNYEAQQDKSGLPNDRFSAERPEGSISTLTIQRTEQRDSAMYRCASSLGGQGGYEQYFGPGTRLTVT.

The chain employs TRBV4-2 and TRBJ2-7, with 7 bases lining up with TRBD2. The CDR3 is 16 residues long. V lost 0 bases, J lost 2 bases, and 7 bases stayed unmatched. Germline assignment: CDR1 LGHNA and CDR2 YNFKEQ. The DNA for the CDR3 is TGTGCCAGCAGCCAAGATTATAGCGGGCAGGCCTACGAGCAGTACTTC. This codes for CASSQDYSGQAYEQYF.